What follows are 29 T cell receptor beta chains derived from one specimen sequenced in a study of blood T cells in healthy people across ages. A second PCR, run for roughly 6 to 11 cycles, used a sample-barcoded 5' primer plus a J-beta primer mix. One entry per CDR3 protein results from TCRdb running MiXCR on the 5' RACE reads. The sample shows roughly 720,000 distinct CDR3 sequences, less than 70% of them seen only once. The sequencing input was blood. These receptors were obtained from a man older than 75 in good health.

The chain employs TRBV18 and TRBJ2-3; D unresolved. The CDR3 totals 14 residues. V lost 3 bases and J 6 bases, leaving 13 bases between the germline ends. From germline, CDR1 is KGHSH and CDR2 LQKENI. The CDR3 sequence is CASSPRHPPDTQYF. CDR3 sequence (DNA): TGTGCCAGCTCACCCAGACATCCTCCGGATACGCAGTATTTT.

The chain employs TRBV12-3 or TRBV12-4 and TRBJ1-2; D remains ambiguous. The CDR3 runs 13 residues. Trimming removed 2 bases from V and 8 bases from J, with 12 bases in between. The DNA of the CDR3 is TGTGCCAGCAGTTTACAGGCCTCAAGGGGCTACACCTTC. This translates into CASSLQASRGYTF.

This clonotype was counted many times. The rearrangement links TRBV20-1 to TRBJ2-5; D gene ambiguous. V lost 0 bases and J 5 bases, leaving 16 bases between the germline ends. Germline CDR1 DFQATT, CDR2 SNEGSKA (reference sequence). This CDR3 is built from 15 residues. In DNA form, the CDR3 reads TGCAGTGCTAGAGATGCGGCTCGATTGAGGGAGACCCAGTACTTC. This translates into CSARDAARLRETQYF.

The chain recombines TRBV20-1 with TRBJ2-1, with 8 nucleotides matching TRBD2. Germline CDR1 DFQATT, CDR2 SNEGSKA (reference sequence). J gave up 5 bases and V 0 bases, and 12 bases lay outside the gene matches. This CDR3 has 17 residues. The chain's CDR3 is CSARDARQAGVNNEQFF. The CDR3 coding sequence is TGCAGTGCTAGAGATGCCCGTCAAGCGGGAGTCAACAATGAGCAGTTCTTC.

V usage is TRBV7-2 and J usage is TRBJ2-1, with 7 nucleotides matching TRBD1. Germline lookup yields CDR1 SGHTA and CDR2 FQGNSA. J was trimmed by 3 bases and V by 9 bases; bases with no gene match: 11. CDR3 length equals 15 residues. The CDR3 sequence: CARDRPQLYYNEQFF. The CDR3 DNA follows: TGTGCCAGGGACAGGCCTCAACTCTACTACAATGAGCAGTTCTTC.

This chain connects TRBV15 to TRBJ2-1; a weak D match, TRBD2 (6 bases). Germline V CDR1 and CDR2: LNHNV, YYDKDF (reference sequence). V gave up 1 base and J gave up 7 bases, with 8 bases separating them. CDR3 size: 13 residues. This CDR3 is CATSRGGVNEQFF. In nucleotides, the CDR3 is TGTGCCACCAGCAGAGGGGGGGTGAATGAGCAGTTCTTC. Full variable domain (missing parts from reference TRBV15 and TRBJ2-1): DAMVIQNPRYQVTQFGKPVTLSCSQTLNHNVMYWYQQKSSQAPKLLFHYYDKDFNNEADTPDNFQSRRPNTSFCFLDIRSPGLGDTAMYLCATSRGGVNEQFFGPGTRLTVL.

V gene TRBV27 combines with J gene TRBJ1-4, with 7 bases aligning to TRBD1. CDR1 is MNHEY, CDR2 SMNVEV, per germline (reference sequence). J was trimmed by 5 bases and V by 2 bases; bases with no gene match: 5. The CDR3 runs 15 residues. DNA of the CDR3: TGTGCCAGCAGTTTAAATCCAGGGGGGAATGAAAAACTGTTTTTT. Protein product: CASSLNPGGNEKLFF.

The CDR3 region has the DNA TGTGCCAGCAGCCGGGGACGCGGGGGCTCCTACGAGCAGTACTTC. It yields the protein CASSRGRGGSYEQYF. The rearrangement joins TRBV3-1 to TRBJ2-7; 7 bases line up with TRBD2. V dropped 4 bases and J dropped 0; count of bases not matched to a gene: 6. Germline CDR1 reads LGHDT; CDR2 reads YNNKEL (reference sequence). The CDR3 extends over 15 amino acids.

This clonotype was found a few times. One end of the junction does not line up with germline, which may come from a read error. The CDR3 region is CSARAQTLRPDTQYF. The CDR3 DNA is TGCAGCGCTAGAGCCCAGACCCTTAGGCCAGATACGCAGTATTTT. The chain recombines TRBV20-1 with TRBJ2-3; no firm D call. From germline, CDR1 is DFQATT and CDR2 SNEGSKA (reference sequence). The CDR3 totals 15 residues.

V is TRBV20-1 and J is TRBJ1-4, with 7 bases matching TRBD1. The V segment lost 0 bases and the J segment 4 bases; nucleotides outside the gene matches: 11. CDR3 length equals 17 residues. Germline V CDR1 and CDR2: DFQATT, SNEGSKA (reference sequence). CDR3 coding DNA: TGCAGTGCTAGAGATGACCGGGACAGTCGGGATAATGAAAAACTGTTTTTT. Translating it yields CSARDDRDSRDNEKLFF.

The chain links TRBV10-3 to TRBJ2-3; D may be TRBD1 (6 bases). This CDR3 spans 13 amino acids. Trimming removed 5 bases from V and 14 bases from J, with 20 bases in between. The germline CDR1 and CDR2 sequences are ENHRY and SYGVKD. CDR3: CAISTGQYRDAYF. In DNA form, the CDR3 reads TGTGCCATCAGTACTGGACAGTACAGAGACGCGTATTTT.

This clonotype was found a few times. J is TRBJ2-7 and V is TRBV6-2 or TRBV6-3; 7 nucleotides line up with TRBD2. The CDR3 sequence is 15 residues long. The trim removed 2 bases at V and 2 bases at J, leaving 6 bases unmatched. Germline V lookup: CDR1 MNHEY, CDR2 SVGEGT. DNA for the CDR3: TGTGCCAGCAGTTACGAGCGGGGATCGACCTACGAGCAGTACTTC. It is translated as CASSYERGSTYEQYF.

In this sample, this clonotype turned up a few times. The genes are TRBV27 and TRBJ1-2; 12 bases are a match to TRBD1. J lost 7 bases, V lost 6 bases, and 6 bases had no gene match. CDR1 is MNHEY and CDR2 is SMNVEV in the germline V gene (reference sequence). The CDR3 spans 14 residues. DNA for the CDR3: TGTGCCAGCAGCCTGAGGGGACAGGGGGCTGGCTACACCTTC. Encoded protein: CASSLRGQGAGYTF.

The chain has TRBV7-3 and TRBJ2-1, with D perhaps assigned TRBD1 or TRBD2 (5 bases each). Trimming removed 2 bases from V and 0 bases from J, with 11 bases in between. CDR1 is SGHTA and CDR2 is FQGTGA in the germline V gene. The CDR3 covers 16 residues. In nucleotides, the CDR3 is TGTGCCAGCAGCTTACAGGGAGACCTCTCCTACAATGAGCAGTTCTTC. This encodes CASSLQGDLSYNEQFF.

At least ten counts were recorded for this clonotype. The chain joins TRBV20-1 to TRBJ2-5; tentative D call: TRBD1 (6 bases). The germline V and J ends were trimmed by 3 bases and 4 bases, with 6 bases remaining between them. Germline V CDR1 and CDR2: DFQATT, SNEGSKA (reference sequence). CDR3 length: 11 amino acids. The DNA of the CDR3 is TGCAGTGCTAGGACAGGAGAGACCCAGTACTTC. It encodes CSARTGETQYF.

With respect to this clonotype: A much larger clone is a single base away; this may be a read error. The CDR3 reads CASRQNSNQPQHF. The CDR3 nucleotides read TGTGCCAGCAGGCAGAATAGCAATCAGCCCCAGCATTTT. The chain has TRBV6-5 and TRBJ1-5; D is unclear. The V and J ends lost 6 bases and 0 bases respectively, with 6 bases between them. The CDR3 spans 13 residues. Germline V CDR1 and CDR2: MNHEY, SVGAGI.

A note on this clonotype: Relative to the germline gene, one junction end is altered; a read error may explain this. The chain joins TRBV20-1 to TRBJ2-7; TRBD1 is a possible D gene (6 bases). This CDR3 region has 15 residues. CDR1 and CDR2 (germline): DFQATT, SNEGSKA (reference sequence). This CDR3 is CSARAAGTSPYVQYF. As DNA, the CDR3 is TGCAGTGCCAGGGCGGCAGGGACAAGTCCCTACGTGCAGTACTTC.

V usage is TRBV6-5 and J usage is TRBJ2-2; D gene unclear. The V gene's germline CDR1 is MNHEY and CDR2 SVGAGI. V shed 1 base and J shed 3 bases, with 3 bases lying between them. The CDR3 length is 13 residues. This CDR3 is CASSYWDTGELFF. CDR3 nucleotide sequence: TGTGCCAGCAGTTACTGGGACACCGGGGAGCTGTTTTTT.

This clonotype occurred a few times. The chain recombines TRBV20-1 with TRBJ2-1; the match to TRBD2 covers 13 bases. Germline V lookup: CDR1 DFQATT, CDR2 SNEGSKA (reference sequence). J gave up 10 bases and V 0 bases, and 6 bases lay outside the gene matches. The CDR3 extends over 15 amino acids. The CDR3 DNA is TGCAGTGCTAGAGAAGGACTAGCGGGAGTAAAAGAGCAGTTCTTC. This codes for CSAREGLAGVKEQFF.

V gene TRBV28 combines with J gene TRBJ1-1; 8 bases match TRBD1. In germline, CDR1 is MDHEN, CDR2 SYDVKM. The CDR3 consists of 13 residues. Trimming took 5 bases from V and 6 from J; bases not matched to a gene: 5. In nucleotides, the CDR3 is TGTGCCAGCAGTCGACAGGGGTACGCTGAAGCTTTCTTT. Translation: CASSRQGYAEAFF.

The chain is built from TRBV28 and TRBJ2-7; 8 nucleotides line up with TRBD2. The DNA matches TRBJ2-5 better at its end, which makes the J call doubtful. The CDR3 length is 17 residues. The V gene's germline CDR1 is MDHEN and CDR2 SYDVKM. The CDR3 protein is CASSLQSGGPERETQYF. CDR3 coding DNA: TGTGCCAGCAGTTTACAGTCGGGAGGGCCGGAGAGAGAGACCCAGTACTTC.

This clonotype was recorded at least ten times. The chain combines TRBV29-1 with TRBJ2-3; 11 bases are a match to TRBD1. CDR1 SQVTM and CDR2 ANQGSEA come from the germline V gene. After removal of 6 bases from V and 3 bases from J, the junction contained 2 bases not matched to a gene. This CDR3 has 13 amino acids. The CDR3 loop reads CSVGQGATDTQYF. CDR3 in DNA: TGCAGCGTCGGACAGGGGGCAACAGATACGCAGTATTTT.

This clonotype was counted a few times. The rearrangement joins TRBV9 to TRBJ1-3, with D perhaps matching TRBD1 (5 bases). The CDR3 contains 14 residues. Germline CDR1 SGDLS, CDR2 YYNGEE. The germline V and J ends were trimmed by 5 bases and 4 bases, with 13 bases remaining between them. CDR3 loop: CASSPGVTGNTIYF. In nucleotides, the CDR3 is TGTGCCAGCAGTCCGGGGGTGACAGGAAACACCATATATTTT.

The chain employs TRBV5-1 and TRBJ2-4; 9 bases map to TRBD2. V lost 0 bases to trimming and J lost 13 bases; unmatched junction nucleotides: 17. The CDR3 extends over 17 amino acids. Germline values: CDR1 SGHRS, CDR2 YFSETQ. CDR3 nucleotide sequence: TGCGCCAGCAGCTTGGGCCAAAGCGGGAGGATTGTAGATGAGCAGTACTTC. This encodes CASSLGQSGRIVDEQYF.

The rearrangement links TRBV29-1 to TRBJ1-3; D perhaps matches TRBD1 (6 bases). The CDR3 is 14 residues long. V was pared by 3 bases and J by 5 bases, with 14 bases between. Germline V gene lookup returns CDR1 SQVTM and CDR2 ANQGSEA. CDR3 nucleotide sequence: TGCAGCGTTGACGGCCGGGACACCCGAAACACCATATATTTT. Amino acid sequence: CSVDGRDTRNTIYF.

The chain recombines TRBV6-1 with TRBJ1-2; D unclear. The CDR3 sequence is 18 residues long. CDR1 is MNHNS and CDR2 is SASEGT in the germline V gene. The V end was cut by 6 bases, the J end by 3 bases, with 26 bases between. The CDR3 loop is CASRAPADRTARHYGYTF. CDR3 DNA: TGTGCCAGCAGGGCCCCGGCAGACCGAACTGCCCGTCACTATGGCTACACCTTC.

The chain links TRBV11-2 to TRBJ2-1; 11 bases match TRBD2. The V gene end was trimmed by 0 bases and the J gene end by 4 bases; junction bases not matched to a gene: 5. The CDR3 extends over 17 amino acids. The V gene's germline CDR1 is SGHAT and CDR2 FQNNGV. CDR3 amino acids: CASSLEITSGSYNEQFF. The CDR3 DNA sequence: TGTGCCAGCAGCTTAGAAATTACTAGCGGGAGTTACAATGAGCAGTTCTTC. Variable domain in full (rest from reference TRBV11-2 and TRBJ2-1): EAGVAQSPRYKIIEKRQSVAFWCNPISGHATLYWYQQILGQGPKLLIQFQNNGVVDDSQLPKDRFSAERLKGVDSTLKIQPAKLEDSAVYLCASSLEITSGSYNEQFFGPGTRLTVL.

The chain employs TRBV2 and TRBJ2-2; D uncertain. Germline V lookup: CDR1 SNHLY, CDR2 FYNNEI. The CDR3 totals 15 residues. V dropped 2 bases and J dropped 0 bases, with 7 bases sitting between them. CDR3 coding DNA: TGTGCCAGCAGTGAATTGCGATCGAACACCGGGGAGCTGTTTTTT. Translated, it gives CASSELRSNTGELFF. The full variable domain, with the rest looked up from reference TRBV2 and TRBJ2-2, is EPEVTQTPSHQVTQMGQEVILRCVPISNHLYFYWYRQILGQKVEFLVSFYNNEISEKSEIFDDQFSVERPDGSNFTLKIRSTKLEDSAMYFCASSELRSNTGELFFGEGSRLTVL.

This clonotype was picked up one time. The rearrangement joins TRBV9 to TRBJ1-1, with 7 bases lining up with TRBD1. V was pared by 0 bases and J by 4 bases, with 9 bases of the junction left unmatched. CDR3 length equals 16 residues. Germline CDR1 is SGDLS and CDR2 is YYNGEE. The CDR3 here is CASSVGQGVYPTEAFF. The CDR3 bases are TGTGCCAGCAGCGTAGGGCAGGGGGTTTATCCCACTGAAGCTTTCTTT.